These 27 T cell receptor beta chains originate from one sample sequenced in a study of T cell responses to AZD1222 COVID-19 vaccine. TCRdb's copy holds only in-frame clones and misses some; the assay was immunoSEQ multiplex PCR. The data contain around 140,000 clones, 90% to 95% of them singletons. The sample was peripheral blood, taken on day 0 of AZD1222 vaccination. Receptors originate from an adult in good health.

V is TRBV19 and J is TRBJ1-2; perhaps TRBD1 as D (6 bases). Germline loops: CDR1 LNHDA, CDR2 SQIVND (reference sequence). The ends were cut back, 6 bases at V and 7 bases at J, with 15 bases in the middle. CDR3 length: 13 amino acids. In DNA, the CDR3 is TGTGCCAGTAGAGGCGACAGGCCCCGTGGCTACACCTTC. Its protein is CASRGDRPRGYTF.

The V gene is TRBV11-2, the J gene TRBJ1-2, with D possibly being TRBD1 (5 bases). The CDR3 length is 15 residues. Germline CDR1 SGHAT, CDR2 FQNNGV. The V and J ends lost 3 bases and 4 bases respectively, with 15 bases between them. The CDR3 nucleotides are TGTGCCAGCAGCTTTAGGAAGGGGAATCTCTATGGCTACACCTTC. Translated: CASSFRKGNLYGYTF.

The rearrangement links TRBV28 to TRBJ1-5; 8 nucleotides match TRBD1. After removal of 4 bases from V and 6 bases from J, the junction contained 2 bases not matched to a gene. The CDR3 totals 13 residues. Germline CDR1 MDHEN, CDR2 SYDVKM. This CDR3 reads CASSSTGVQPQHF. Written as DNA, the CDR3 is TGTGCCAGCAGTTCGACAGGGGTTCAGCCCCAGCATTTT.

This rearrangement joins TRBV7-9 to TRBJ1-2; 10 nucleotides align to TRBD1. The CDR3 is 14 amino acids. J lost 9 bases, V lost 3 bases, and 7 bases had no gene match. Germline V gene lookup returns CDR1 SEHNR and CDR2 FQNEAQ (reference sequence). The CDR3 sequence is CASSFSDRGPSYTF. The CDR3, as DNA: TGTGCCAGCAGCTTTAGCGACAGGGGGCCGAGCTACACCTTC.

The chain is built from TRBV4-3 and TRBJ2-1; D is undetermined. Trimming stripped 5 bases from V and 8 bases from J, with 10 bases between. Germline CDR1 LGHNA, CDR2 YSLEER. The CDR3 length is 12 residues. The CDR3 here is CASSERFHEQFF. CDR3 DNA: TGCGCCAGCAGCGAAAGGTTCCATGAGCAGTTCTTC.

The CDR3 here is CASSLADETLYGYTF. In nucleotides, the CDR3 is TGCGCCAGCAGCTTGGCGGACGAGACTCTCTATGGCTACACCTTC. The V and J genes are TRBV5-1 and TRBJ1-2, with D unresolved. The V gene lost 0 bases and the J gene lost 4 bases, with 13 bases spanning the gap. This CDR3 comprises 15 residues. Germline-derived CDR1 and CDR2 are SGHRS and YFSETQ.

As for this clone: One end of the junction does not line up with germline, which may come from a read error. This rearrangement joins TRBV2 to TRBJ1-5; D uncertain. The germline V gene has CDR1 SNHLY and CDR2 FYNNEI. The CDR3 has 16 residues. The CDR3 sequence is CASSEDTRVSYQPQHF. The DNA of the CDR3 is TGTGCCAGCAGTGAAGACACTAGGGTTAGCTATCAGCCCCAGCATTTT.

V is TRBV7-6 and J is TRBJ2-5; D is possibly TRBD2 (6 bases). Trimming removed 1 base at V and 7 bases at J, with 19 bases between. Germline CDR1 and CDR2: SGHVS and FNYEAQ. The length of the CDR3 is 16 residues. CDR3 nucleotides: TGTGCCAGCAGCTTAGTGGTGGGGGACTCCCATGGGACCCAGTACTTC. The encoded protein is CASSLVVGDSHGTQYF.

The CDR3 loop reads CASSVDAGAGYGTEAFF. The DNA for the CDR3 is TGTGCCAGCAGCGTAGATGCGGGAGCAGGGTACGGCACTGAAGCTTTCTTT. The V and J genes are TRBV9 and TRBJ1-1; D is possibly TRBD1 (5 bases). Germline values: CDR1 SGDLS, CDR2 YYNGEE. The CDR3 spans 17 residues. Trimming cost V 0 bases and J 4 bases, with 19 bases left between them.

The chain links TRBV19 to TRBJ2-7, with D possibly TRBD1 on 6 matching bases. Germline V gene lookup returns CDR1 LNHDA and CDR2 SQIVND (reference sequence). The CDR3 loop spans 12 amino acids. V was cut by 5 bases and J by 6 bases, with 11 bases left in between. As DNA, the CDR3 is TGTGCCAGTAGTCCTCAGGGGCGCGAGCAGTACTTC. Amino acids: CASSPQGREQYF.

The rearrangement joins TRBV4-3 to TRBJ1-1; tentative D call: TRBD1 (5 bases). CDR3 length equals 13 residues. The V and J ends lost 4 bases and 5 bases respectively, with 11 bases between them. The V gene's germline CDR1 is LGHNA and CDR2 YSLEER. CDR3 in amino acids: CASSRSKGTEAFF. Here the CDR3 DNA reads TGCGCCAGCAGCCGTTCGAAGGGGACTGAAGCTTTCTTT.

The chain recombines TRBV9 with TRBJ2-2, with 11 bases lining up with TRBD1. The CDR3 has 15 amino acids. Germline values: CDR1 SGDLS, CDR2 YYNGEE. V lost 7 bases and J lost 6; bases outside the gene matches: 8. CDR3 in amino acids: CASRGGQGVSGELFF. The CDR3 DNA reads TGTGCCAGCCGCGGGGGACAGGGGGTTTCCGGGGAGCTGTTTTTT.

This chain connects TRBV27 to TRBJ1-2; TRBD1 matches at 7 bases. The CDR3 totals 17 residues. The V and J ends lost 4 bases and 6 bases, in that order; junction bases with no gene match: 17. The germline gives CDR1 MNHEY, CDR2 SMNVEV (reference sequence). The CDR3: CASSSPGRPTGRDGYTF. DNA for the CDR3: TGTGCCAGCAGTTCCCCCGGACGCCCGACAGGGAGGGATGGCTACACCTTC.

The V call is TRBV2, the J call TRBJ1-1, with D maybe TRBD1 (6 bases). This CDR3 region has 12 residues. With 6 bases removed from V and 7 bases from J, the gap between germline ends came to 12 bases. The germline V gene encodes CDR1 SNHLY and CDR2 FYNNEI. DNA for the CDR3: TGTGCCAGCAGCCAGGGAGGGGGTGAAGCTTTCTTT. Translating gives CASSQGGGEAFF.

The genes are TRBV7-9 and TRBJ2-5; D unclear. Germline CDR1 reads SEHNR; CDR2 reads FQNEAQ (reference sequence). The V end was cut by 5 bases, the J end by 5 bases, with 9 bases between. This CDR3 spans 12 amino acids. This chain's CDR3 is CASSPSRETQYF. The CDR3 DNA is TGTGCCAGCAGCCCCAGTCGGGAGACCCAGTACTTC.

The J gene is TRBJ1-5, the V gene TRBV7-2, with 7 nucleotides matching TRBD1. Trimming took 5 bases from V and 11 from J; bases not matched to a gene: 6. From germline, CDR1 is SGHTA and CDR2 FQGNSA. The CDR3 contains 12 residues. This CDR3 is CASSPQGWAQHF. The CDR3 DNA follows: TGTGCCAGCAGCCCACAGGGGTGGGCCCAGCATTTT. Combining the CDR3 with reference TRBV7-2 and TRBJ1-5 gives the whole variable domain GAGVSQSPSNKVTEKGKDVELRCDPISGHTALYWYRQSLGQGLEFLIYFQGNSAPDKSGLPSDRFSAERTGGSVSTLTIQRTQQEDSAVYLCASSPQGWAQHFGDGTRLSIL.

The CDR3 protein is CASSSGSPGQVERNYGYTF. The CDR3 DNA sequence: TGTGCCAGCAGCTCGGGCAGTCCGGGACAGGTGGAGCGGAACTATGGCTACACCTTC. The chain links TRBV7-3 to TRBJ1-2; TRBD1 aligns across 8 bases. Germline V gene lookup returns CDR1 SGHTA and CDR2 FQGTGA. The trim removed 4 bases at V and 2 bases at J, leaving 18 bases unmatched. This CDR3 is built from 19 residues.

The V and J genes are TRBV7-3 and TRBJ1-1; D is ambiguous. Trimming removed 3 bases at V and 11 bases at J, with 16 bases between. The V gene's germline CDR1 is SGHTA and CDR2 FQGTGA. This CDR3 region has 13 residues. CDR3 nucleotides: TGTGCCAGCAGCTTCCCGGACCGTGTTGACGCTTTCTTT. Its translation is CASSFPDRVDAFF.

The chain uses TRBV10-2 and TRBJ1-4; D not resolved. Germline lookup yields CDR1 WSHSY and CDR2 SAAADI. CDR3 length: 13 amino acids. The V gene lost 6 bases and the J gene lost 8 bases, with 13 bases spanning the gap. The CDR3 sequence: CASRVTKTEKLFF. The CDR3 DNA reads as TGCGCCAGCAGGGTGACCAAAACCGAAAAACTGTTTTTT.

The chain carries TRBV20-1 and TRBJ2-2; D is perhaps TRBD1 or TRBD2 (5 bases each). The CDR3 is 12 amino acids. The germline gives CDR1 DFQATT, CDR2 SNEGSKA (reference sequence). The ends were cut back, 3 bases at V and 6 bases at J, with 8 bases in the middle. In DNA, the CDR3 is TGCAGTGCTAGTATGGGGGCCGGGGAGCTGTTTTTT. The encoded protein is CSASMGAGELFF.

This chain connects TRBV10-2 to TRBJ2-7; D may be TRBD2 (7 bases). The germline V gene encodes CDR1 WSHSY and CDR2 SAAADI. The V end was cut by 3 bases, the J end by 0 bases, with 12 bases between. The CDR3 runs 15 residues. The CDR3: CASSDLGGVSYEQYF. The CDR3 DNA sequence: TGCGCCAGCAGTGACCTAGGGGGGGTCTCCTACGAGCAGTACTTC.

V usage is TRBV9 and J usage is TRBJ1-4; 7 positions match TRBD1. This CDR3 comprises 15 residues. CDR1 is SGDLS and CDR2 is YYNGEE in the germline V gene. The V gene end was trimmed by 1 base and the J gene end by 5 bases; junction bases not matched to a gene: 5. CDR3 coding DNA: TGTGCCAGCAGCGTAACACAGGGGTACAATGAAAAACTGTTTTTT. It translates to CASSVTQGYNEKLFF.

V gene TRBV7-2 combines with J gene TRBJ2-1, with TRBD2 as a possible D gene (5 bases). The CDR3 runs to 16 residues. The germline V gene has CDR1 SGHTA and CDR2 FQGNSA. Trimming cost V 3 bases and J 4 bases, with 16 bases left between them. DNA of the CDR3: TGTGCCAGCAGCTTGGCCCCTAGCCGATCGTACAATGAGCAGTTCTTC. Amino acids: CASSLAPSRSYNEQFF.

CDR3 nucleotide sequence: TGCAGTGCTACACCACAATACGAGCAGTACTTC. This sequence encodes CSATPQYEQYF. V gene TRBV20-1 combines with J gene TRBJ2-7; D gene unclear. The CDR3 sequence is 11 residues long. Germline loops: CDR1 DFQATT, CDR2 SNEGSKA (reference sequence). The germline V and J ends were trimmed by 4 bases and 4 bases, with 8 bases remaining between them.

The chain links TRBV7-2 to TRBJ2-7; the match to TRBD1 covers 8 bases. Trimming at V came to 4 bases and at J to 2 bases, leaving 1 base not matched to a gene. Per germline, CDR1 SGHTA and CDR2 FQGNSA. This CDR3 has 13 residues. The DNA of the CDR3 is TGTGCCAGCAGCTCACAGGGGGCCTACGAGCAGTACTTC. Translated, it gives CASSSQGAYEQYF.

V and J are TRBV6-6 and TRBJ2-7; 9 nucleotides agree with TRBD1. The CDR3 has 14 residues. Germline loops: CDR1 MNHNY, CDR2 SVGAGI (reference sequence). J lost 7 bases, V lost 8 bases, and 12 bases had no gene match. The CDR3 loop is CASSERDRVEEQYF. CDR3 bases: TGTGCCAGCTCTGAGCGGGACAGGGTCGAAGAGCAGTACTTC.

This clone came up once. The chain employs TRBV30 and TRBJ1-1; tentative D call: TRBD1 (6 bases). Trimming left V 0 bases short and J 2 bases short, with 10 bases between. The CDR3 is made up of 14 amino acids. The germline gives CDR1 GTSNPN, CDR2 SVGIG (reference sequence). CDR3 nucleotides: TGTGCCTGGAGTGTGGGCAGGGGAAACACTGAAGCTTTCTTT. Its translation is CAWSVGRGNTEAFF.